This T cell receptor (beta chain) was sequenced during a study of graft-versus-host responses after intestinal transplantation. The study, taken as a whole, reports: Ileal or blood samples showed some GvH clones first, and such clones were also found in recipient marrow. Graft-donor T cell macrochimerism coincided with high graft-versus-host to host-versus-graft clonal ratios in allografts.

Using immunoSEQ multiplex PCR, the repertoire was profiled, and TCRdb retains in-frame clones only, with some absent. The data contain just over 3,000 clones, 31% of them singletons. Trimming shortened V by 4 bases and J by 2 bases, and 21 bases separated the two germline ends. CDR1 is SGHAT and CDR2 is FQNNGV in the germline V gene. The length of the CDR3 is 17 residues. The genes are TRBV11-2 and TRBJ2-7; possible D gene TRBD2, 5 bases. The sample here was alloreactive CD4+ T cells from a mixed lymphocyte reaction culture, taken before transplantation. Noted subset: CFSE-low proliferating T cells sorted from roughly six-day pre-transplant mixed lymphocyte reaction (GvH or HvG direction). The receptor was derived from a human patient who was an organ donor for intestinal transplantation. The CDR3 spells CASSSRTSDSNPYEQYF. Written as DNA, the CDR3 is TGTGCCAGCAGCTCCCGAACCTCGGACTCTAACCCCTACGAGCAGTACTTC.